This is a list of T cell receptor beta chains from one sample in a study of identical twins. TCRdb used MiXCR to reprocess the 5' RACE reads, holding one entry per CDR3 protein. Of some 790,000 distinct CDR3 sequences in the sample, around a sixth were seen once. The sample also formed part of further work on T cells expressing NK-cell markers.

The sample was PBMCs. The source is a woman between 18 and 29 years old in good health. Both conserved end residues are part of each CDR3. A D gene is named only where the DNA matches it firmly. The size entry is marked missing in some rows and otherwise reads once, few, many or a size class.

J gene: TRBJ2-3; D gene: TRBD2; clone size: NA; V gene: TRBV5-1; CDR3 DNA: TGCGCCAGCAGCATCGCCGGGACTAGGGGGGATACGCAGTATTTT; CDR3 protein: CASSIAGTRGDTQYF
J gene: TRBJ2-7; D gene: NA; clone size: few; V gene: TRBV12-3/TRBV12-4; CDR3 DNA: TGTGCCAGCAGTTCCCGGCAGTACTACGAGCAGTACTTC; CDR3 protein: CASSSRQYYEQYF
J gene: TRBJ2-7; D gene: NA; clone size: many; V gene: TRBV12-3/TRBV12-4; CDR3 DNA: TGTGCCAGCAGTTCTTGGCACGAGCAGTACTTC; CDR3 protein: CASSSWHEQYF
J gene: TRBJ2-3; D gene: TRBD2; clone size: many; V gene: TRBV12-3/TRBV12-4; CDR3 DNA: TGTGCCAGCAGCTGGCGGGGGGAAGATACGCAGTATTTT; CDR3 protein: CASSWRGEDTQYF
J gene: TRBJ2-5; D gene: TRBD1; clone size: few; V gene: TRBV6-5; CDR3 DNA: TGTGCCAGCAGTCTCACTCGGACAGGGGGGCAAGAGACCCAGTACTTC; CDR3 protein: CASSLTRTGGQETQYF
J gene: TRBJ2-1; D gene: NA; clone size: NA; V gene: TRBV20-1; CDR3 DNA: TGCAGTGCCCCTCAGGGCAAGACGTACAATGAGCAGTTCTTC; CDR3 protein: CSAPQGKTYNEQFF
J gene: TRBJ2-2; D gene: NA; clone size: few; V gene: TRBV29-1; CDR3 DNA: TGCAGTGTGTTTAGGCACGCGAACACCGGGGAGCTGTTTTTT; CDR3 protein: CSVFRHANTGELFF
J gene: TRBJ2-3; D gene: TRBD2; clone size: few; V gene: TRBV12-3/TRBV12-4; CDR3 DNA: TGTGCCAGCAGTCCAGCGGGGGCGGCGGAGAGCACAGATACGCAGTATTTT; CDR3 protein: CASSPAGAAESTDTQYF
J gene: TRBJ2-7; D gene: NA; clone size: NA; V gene: TRBV10-3; CDR3 DNA: TGTGCCATCAGTGAGCCTCGGACGGCACACTACGAGCAGTACTTC; CDR3 protein: CAISEPRTAHYEQYF
J gene: TRBJ2-7; D gene: TRBD2; clone size: NA; V gene: TRBV7-9; CDR3 DNA: TGTGCCAGCAGCCGAATATATGGACTAGACGAGCAGTACTTC; CDR3 protein: CASSRIYGLDEQYF
J gene: TRBJ2-1; D gene: NA; clone size: few; V gene: TRBV20-1; CDR3 DNA: TGCAGTGCTAGTTCTCCCGTCTACAATGAGCAGTTCTTC; CDR3 protein: CSASSPVYNEQFF
J gene: TRBJ2-7; D gene: NA; clone size: few; V gene: TRBV18; CDR3 DNA: TGTGCCAGCTCACCACAGGGATTGTATGTCTACGAGCAGTACTTC; CDR3 protein: CASSPQGLYVYEQYF
J gene: TRBJ2-1; D gene: TRBD2; clone size: few; V gene: TRBV20-1; CDR3 DNA: TGCAGTGTTCGGGGGGCTAGCGGGGGCGCCGAGCAGTTCTTC; CDR3 protein: CSVRGASGGAEQFF
J gene: TRBJ2-3; D gene: TRBD1; clone size: few; V gene: TRBV12-3/TRBV12-4; CDR3 DNA: TGTGCCAGCAGTCCCCGGGACAGGGCTGGGTATTTT; CDR3 protein: CASSPRDRAGYF
J gene: TRBJ1-6; D gene: TRBD1; clone size: few; V gene: TRBV15; CDR3 DNA: TGTGCCACCAGCAGGACAGGGGGCCGAAGTAATTCACCCCTCCACTTT; CDR3 protein: CATSRTGGRSNSPLHF
J gene: TRBJ2-1; D gene: TRBD2; clone size: many; V gene: TRBV7-9; CDR3 DNA: TGTGCCAGCAGCTTGATGGCGGGAGTTTCTCGTGAGCAGTTCTTC; CDR3 protein: CASSLMAGVSREQFF
J gene: TRBJ2-7; D gene: TRBD1; clone size: few; V gene: TRBV9; CDR3 DNA: TGTGCCAGCAGCGTCTACCCGACAGGGGGCTACGAGCAGTACTTC; CDR3 protein: CASSVYPTGGYEQYF
J gene: TRBJ1-1; D gene: NA; clone size: NA; V gene: TRBV20-1; CDR3 DNA: TGCAGTGCTGCTACGACAGGGAACACTGAAGCTTTCTTT; CDR3 protein: CSAATTGNTEAFF
J gene: TRBJ2-2; D gene: NA; clone size: few; V gene: TRBV5-1; CDR3 DNA: TGCGCCAGCAGCCCTGGGGGAGTCCCCGGGGAGCTGTTTTTT; CDR3 protein: CASSPGGVPGELFF
J gene: TRBJ2-5; D gene: NA; clone size: few; V gene: TRBV7-3; CDR3 DNA: TGTGCCAGCAGCCTAGGTGGCGGGGCTGGGGAGACCCAGTACTTC; CDR3 protein: CASSLGGGAGETQYF
J gene: TRBJ2-3; D gene: TRBD2; clone size: NA; V gene: TRBV20-1; CDR3 DNA: TGCAGTGCAAAGAGCGGGAGCATAGATACGCAGTATTTT; CDR3 protein: CSAKSGSIDTQYF
J gene: TRBJ2-1; D gene: NA; clone size: few; V gene: TRBV20-1; CDR3 DNA: TGCAGTGAGGGCGGGAAGACATACAATGAGCAGTTCTTC; CDR3 protein: CSEGGKTYNEQFF
J gene: TRBJ1-2; D gene: TRBD1; clone size: NA; V gene: TRBV14; CDR3 DNA: TGTGCCAGCAGCCAAGAACACAGGGGGGGCTATGGCTACACCTTC; CDR3 protein: CASSQEHRGGYGYTF
J gene: TRBJ1-5; D gene: NA; clone size: few; V gene: TRBV20-1; CDR3 DNA: TGCAGTGCTAGATATGGGAATAGCAATCAGCCCCAGCATTTT; CDR3 protein: CSARYGNSNQPQHF
J gene: TRBJ2-5; D gene: TRBD1; clone size: few; V gene: TRBV14; CDR3 DNA: TGTGCCAGCAGCGGACCAGGGGGCCTGACAGGGGAGACCCAGTACTTC; CDR3 protein: CASSGPGGLTGETQYF
J gene: TRBJ2-1; D gene: NA; clone size: few; V gene: TRBV27; CDR3 DNA: TGTGCCAGCAGTTCCGGGTGGGGGGTCAATGAGCAGTTCTTC; CDR3 protein: CASSSGWGVNEQFF
J gene: TRBJ1-3; D gene: NA; clone size: NA; V gene: TRBV20-1; CDR3 DNA: TGCAGTGCTAGAGATTTGCGTGGTGGAAACACCATATATTTT; CDR3 protein: CSARDLRGGNTIYF
J gene: TRBJ2-7; D gene: NA; clone size: NA; V gene: TRBV29-1; CDR3 DNA: TGCAGCGTTGTGAAGGGGACCTACGAGCAGTACTTC; CDR3 protein: CSVVKGTYEQYF
J gene: TRBJ2-3; D gene: TRBD1; clone size: few; V gene: TRBV7-9; CDR3 DNA: TGTGCCAGCAGCCCCCATCCCCGGGACAGGGCCACAGATACGCAGTATTTT; CDR3 protein: CASSPHPRDRATDTQYF
J gene: TRBJ2-2; D gene: NA; clone size: few; V gene: TRBV4-1; CDR3 DNA: TGCGCCACCGCCAAGGGGCCGAACACCGGGGAGCTGTTTTTT; CDR3 protein: CATAKGPNTGELFF
J gene: TRBJ2-7; D gene: TRBD1; clone size: NA; V gene: TRBV10-3; CDR3 DNA: TGTGCCGCCCAGACAGGGTACGACGAGCAGTACTTC; CDR3 protein: CAAQTGYDEQYF
J gene: TRBJ2-3; D gene: NA; clone size: NA; V gene: TRBV7-9; CDR3 DNA: TGTGCCAGCAGCTTAGCCGGGACCTCAGCATCAAATTTT; CDR3 protein: CASSLAGTSASNF
J gene: TRBJ2-2; D gene: NA; clone size: few; V gene: TRBV12-3/TRBV12-4; CDR3 DNA: TGTGCCAGCATTGGGGGCACCACCAATAGGGCCCCCGGGGAGCTGTTTTTT; CDR3 protein: CASIGGTTNRAPGELFF
J gene: TRBJ2-1; D gene: TRBD2; clone size: few; V gene: TRBV10-3; CDR3 DNA: TGTGCCATCAGTGTGGCGGGAGAGGGACGGAGGAGGAATGAGCAGTTCTTC; CDR3 protein: CAISVAGEGRRRNEQFF
J gene: TRBJ1-4; D gene: NA; clone size: NA; V gene: TRBV7-9; CDR3 DNA: TGTGCCAGCAGGTTGAAGGCTAATGAAAAACTGTTTTTT; CDR3 protein: CASRLKANEKLFF
J gene: TRBJ2-7; D gene: TRBD1; clone size: NA; V gene: TRBV5-1; CDR3 DNA: TGCGCCAGCAGCTTGGTATGGGACAGGGGTTACGAGCAGTACTTC; CDR3 protein: CASSLVWDRGYEQYF
J gene: TRBJ2-7; D gene: TRBD2; clone size: NA; V gene: TRBV5-1; CDR3 DNA: TGCGCCAGCACAACTCTAGCGGGAGAGAGCTCCTACGAGCAGTACTTC; CDR3 protein: CASTTLAGESSYEQYF
J gene: TRBJ2-1; D gene: TRBD2; clone size: NA; V gene: TRBV20-1; CDR3 DNA: TGCAGTGCTAGATCCCCGGGACTAGCGGGAGAGAATGAGCAGTTCTTC; CDR3 protein: CSARSPGLAGENEQFF
J gene: TRBJ2-6; D gene: NA; clone size: NA; V gene: TRBV13; CDR3 DNA: TGTGCCAGCAGGAGATACGGGCTCCCACTCTCTGGGGCCAACGTCCTGACTTTC; CDR3 protein: CASRRYGLPLSGANVLTF
J gene: TRBJ2-1; D gene: NA; clone size: many; V gene: TRBV7-9; CDR3 DNA: TGTGCCAGCAGCACCAGCGGGCCGAGCTCCTACAATGAGCAGTTCTTC; CDR3 protein: CASSTSGPSSYNEQFF
J gene: TRBJ1-2; D gene: NA; clone size: NA; V gene: TRBV27; CDR3 DNA: TGTGCCAGCAGTCTTCGAGGGCAGGGCTACTATGGCTACACCTTC; CDR3 protein: CASSLRGQGYYGYTF
J gene: TRBJ1-2; D gene: NA; clone size: few; V gene: TRBV7-2; CDR3 DNA: TGTGCCAGCAGCTTAGGGTCGCCCGTAGAAACGTATGGCTACACCTTC; CDR3 protein: CASSLGSPVETYGYTF
J gene: TRBJ2-7; D gene: TRBD2; clone size: NA; V gene: TRBV5-1; CDR3 DNA: TGCGCCAGCCGTATAGCGGGAGTTTCAGGCGAGCAGTACTTC; CDR3 protein: CASRIAGVSGEQYF
J gene: TRBJ2-1; D gene: NA; clone size: few; V gene: TRBV5-1; CDR3 DNA: TGCGCCAGCAGCCGTGGCAGGGACCTCCTACGAAGGCGGAATGAGCAGTTCTTC; CDR3 protein: CASSRGRDLLRRRNEQFF
J gene: TRBJ1-2; D gene: NA; clone size: few; V gene: TRBV6-4; CDR3 DNA: TGTGCCAGCAGTGAGTCAATGGGGGGACTCCACTATGGCTACACCTTC; CDR3 protein: CASSESMGGLHYGYTF
J gene: TRBJ1-2; D gene: NA; clone size: few; V gene: TRBV6-1; CDR3 DNA: TGTGCCAGCAGTCCGACAGATCAAAGAGTCTATGGCTACACCTTC; CDR3 protein: CASSPTDQRVYGYTF
J gene: TRBJ2-3; D gene: TRBD2; clone size: NA; V gene: TRBV5-1; CDR3 DNA: TGCGCCAGCAGCCCTGGGGGACTAGCGGGAGGGCGTAGAGATACGCAGTATTTT; CDR3 protein: CASSPGGLAGGRRDTQYF
J gene: TRBJ2-7; D gene: TRBD2; clone size: few; V gene: TRBV5-1; CDR3 DNA: TGCGCCAGCAGCACCTCACTAGCGGGAAGAGGCTACGAGCAGTACTTC; CDR3 protein: CASSTSLAGRGYEQYF
J gene: TRBJ1-6; D gene: NA; clone size: NA; V gene: TRBV14; CDR3 DNA: TGTGCCAGCAGCCAAATCTGGGAGGCATCACCCCTCCACTTT; CDR3 protein: CASSQIWEASPLHF
J gene: TRBJ2-5; D gene: NA; clone size: few; V gene: TRBV6-1; CDR3 DNA: TGTGCCATATCCCGAACAGGGACGCAAGAGACCCAGTACTTC; CDR3 protein: CAISRTGTQETQYF
J gene: TRBJ2-6; D gene: NA; clone size: NA; V gene: TRBV6-2/TRBV6-3; CDR3 DNA: TGTGCCAGCAGTTACTCGACGTGGCGGCGCTCTGGGGCCAACGTCCTGACTTTC; CDR3 protein: CASSYSTWRRSGANVLTF
J gene: TRBJ2-5; D gene: TRBD2; clone size: NA; V gene: TRBV5-1; CDR3 DNA: TGCGCCAGCAGCTGGACTAGCGGGGACGTCCGGGCCCAGTACTTC; CDR3 protein: CASSWTSGDVRAQYF
J gene: TRBJ2-3; D gene: TRBD1; clone size: NA; V gene: TRBV6-1; CDR3 DNA: TGTGCCAGCAGTAGAAACAGGGGGGAAACGCAGTATTTT; CDR3 protein: CASSRNRGETQYF
J gene: TRBJ1-1; D gene: NA; clone size: few; V gene: TRBV29-1; CDR3 DNA: TGCAGCGTTGAAGATCCCACCAGACCTATGAACACTGAAGCTTTCTTT; CDR3 protein: CSVEDPTRPMNTEAFF
J gene: TRBJ2-3; D gene: NA; clone size: NA; V gene: TRBV6-1; CDR3 DNA: TGTGCCAGCTCGACAGTGGTTACTAGCACAGATACGCAGTATTTT; CDR3 protein: CASSTVVTSTDTQYF
J gene: TRBJ1-2; D gene: TRBD1; clone size: few; V gene: TRBV18; CDR3 DNA: TGTGCCAGCTCACCTGGACAGGATCACTATGGCTACACCTTC; CDR3 protein: CASSPGQDHYGYTF
J gene: TRBJ2-1; D gene: NA; clone size: NA; V gene: TRBV20-1; CDR3 DNA: TGCAGTGCTCTCGGGGTTTTTGGCGGAAACTACAATGAGCAGTTCTTC; CDR3 protein: CSALGVFGGNYNEQFF